This is a list of T cell receptor beta chains from one sample in a study of T cells after yellow fever vaccination. Via MiXCR, TCRdb re-called the 5' RACE reads, giving one row per CDR3 protein. The sample has some 200,000 distinct CDR3 sequences; 11% are singletons. The sequences come from CD8+ T cells sorted from PBMCs, collected 15 days after the yellow fever booster vaccination. These TCRs come from a man aged 18 to 30 who received the YFV17D yellow fever vaccine. Each CDR3 is given with its conserved first and last residue. A D gene is named only where the DNA matches it firmly. Clone size is shown for a subset of rows, as once, few, many or a class of expanded clone.

CDR3 protein | CDR3 DNA | D gene | clone size | J gene | V gene
CASSWGTGGYTEAFF | TGTGCCAGCAGCTGGGGGACAGGGGGTTACACTGAAGCTTTCTTT | TRBD1 | - | TRBJ1-1 | TRBV7-9
CSAGDSSSSYEQYF | TGCAGTGCCGGAGACTCGTCAAGCTCCTACGAGCAGTACTTC | - | few | TRBJ2-7 | TRBV20-1
CAWSGGISNQPQHF | TGTGCCTGGAGTGGAGGGATTAGCAATCAGCCCCAGCATTTT | - | - | TRBJ1-5 | TRBV30
CASSLRGAGTAFF | TGTGCCAGCAGTTTACGGGGCGCGGGGACGGCTTTCTTT | - | - | TRBJ1-1 | TRBV28
CAWSVGATALAEQYF | TGTGCCTGGAGTGTAGGGGCGACGGCCCTGGCCGAGCAGTACTTC | - | many | TRBJ2-7 | TRBV30
CSATGLADQETQYF | TGCAGTGCAACAGGACTAGCGGACCAAGAGACCCAGTACTTC | TRBD2 | medium-sized | TRBJ2-5 | TRBV20-1
CSASEEPGLKTDTQYF | TGCAGTGCTAGTGAGGAACCGGGACTTAAGACAGATACGCAGTATTTT | - | few | TRBJ2-3 | TRBV20-1
CASRTRDSKNIQYF | TGTGCCAGCAGGACCCGGGACAGCAAAAACATTCAGTACTTC | TRBD1 | few | TRBJ2-4 | TRBV6-6
CASSQRLAGAGELFF | TGCGCCAGCAGCCAAAGGCTAGCGGGGGCCGGGGAGCTGTTTTTT | TRBD2 | - | TRBJ2-2 | TRBV4-1
CSASSDRAFNEKLFF | TGCAGTGCTAGCTCCGACAGGGCGTTTAATGAAAAACTGTTTTTT | TRBD1 | - | TRBJ1-4 | TRBV20-1
CASTPTTGGNTEAFF | TGTGCCAGCACACCTACGACAGGGGGGAACACTGAAGCTTTCTTT | TRBD1 | few | TRBJ1-1 | TRBV27
CASSSRVDEQYF | TGTGCCAGCAGCTCCCGAGTCGACGAGCAGTACTTC | - | - | TRBJ2-7 | TRBV7-9
CATSRDQGQGALKNIQYF | TGTGCCACCAGCAGAGATCAAGGGCAGGGGGCCCTCAAAAACATTCAGTACTTC | TRBD1 | many | TRBJ2-4 | TRBV15
CASSLTIESGDIQYF | TGTGCCAGCAGCTTAACGATCGAGTCCGGGGACATTCAGTACTTC | - | - | TRBJ2-4 | TRBV7-3
CASSYLPATDREKLFF | TGTGCCAGCAGCTATTTACCCGCTACCGACAGGGAAAAACTGTTTTTT | - | few | TRBJ1-4 | TRBV7-9
CASSSGLSNQPQHF | TGTGCCAGCAGCTCGGGGCTTAGCAATCAGCCCCAGCATTTT | - | few | TRBJ1-5 | TRBV11-2
CASTQTSGYTGELFF | TGTGCCAGCACCCAGACTAGCGGCTACACCGGGGAGCTGTTTTTT | TRBD2 | - | TRBJ2-2 | TRBV12-3/TRBV12-4
CASRLAGRWADTQYF | TGTGCCAGCCGCCTAGCGGGGCGGTGGGCAGATACGCAGTATTTT | - | few | TRBJ2-3 | TRBV3-2
CATSTGTGNSPLHF | TGTGCCACCAGCACCGGGACAGGAAATTCACCCCTCCACTTT | TRBD1 | - | TRBJ1-6 | TRBV15
CASSPYSSYEQYF | TGTGCCAGCAGCCCCTATAGCTCCTACGAGCAGTACTTC | - | - | TRBJ2-7 | TRBV7-9
CASSYSANPNTGELFF | TGTGCCAGCAGTTATTCGGCCAACCCCAACACCGGGGAGCTGTTTTTT | - | - | TRBJ2-2 | TRBV6-5
CASGENTDTQYF | TGTGCCAGCGGGGAGAACACAGATACGCAGTATTTT | - | - | TRBJ2-3 | TRBV6-5
CASSRLGGELFF | TGCGCCAGCAGTCGACTCGGCGGGGAGCTGTTTTTT | - | - | TRBJ2-2 | TRBV5-1
CASSNLGTGGQPQHF | TGTGCCAGCAGCAATTTGGGAACAGGGGGACAGCCCCAGCATTTT | TRBD1 | - | TRBJ1-5 | TRBV6-2/TRBV6-3
CASSRSPRDTQYF | TGTGCCAGCAGTCGCTCTCCTAGGGATACGCAGTATTTT | - | few | TRBJ2-3 | TRBV27
CASSPPRQGGPDTQYF | TGTGCCAGCTCACCACCGAGACAGGGGGGTCCAGATACGCAGTATTTT | TRBD1 | - | TRBJ2-3 | TRBV18
CASSQERAGGNTEAFF | TGTGCCAGCAGCCAAGAAAGGGCAGGGGGCAACACTGAAGCTTTCTTT | TRBD1 | few | TRBJ1-1 | TRBV3-1
CASSFEGDYTDTQYF | TGTGCCAGCAGTTTTGAGGGGGACTACACAGATACGCAGTATTTT | - | few | TRBJ2-3 | TRBV12-3/TRBV12-4
CASSPIGTGLYNSPLHF | TGCGCCAGCAGCCCAATCGGGACAGGCCTCTATAATTCACCCCTCCACTTT | TRBD1 | few | TRBJ1-6 | TRBV4-1
CASSPGTGGYEQYF | TGTGCCAGCAGCCCCGGGACAGGGGGCTACGAGCAGTACTTC | TRBD1 | many | TRBJ2-7 | TRBV27
CAKRDRGGPGANVLTF | TGCGCCAAAAGGGACAGAGGGGGACCTGGGGCCAACGTCCTGACTTTC | TRBD1 | - | TRBJ2-6 | TRBV5-1
CASSQGPTYEQYF | TGTGCCAGCAGCCAGGGACCGACCTACGAGCAGTACTTC | - | - | TRBJ2-7 | TRBV4-2
CASSPPGPWGLTFGYTF | TGTGCCAGCAGCCCGCCGGGTCCCTGGGGCCTAACTTTTGGCTACACCTTC | - | - | TRBJ1-2 | TRBV7-9
CSARQGAVGSGYGYTF | TGCAGTGCTAGGCAGGGGGCGGTGGGGTCGGGCTATGGCTACACCTTC | TRBD1 | few | TRBJ1-2 | TRBV20-1
CASSEPRGPFTGELFF | TGTGCCAGCAGCGAACCCCGAGGTCCTTTCACCGGGGAGCTGTTTTTT | - | - | TRBJ2-2 | TRBV9